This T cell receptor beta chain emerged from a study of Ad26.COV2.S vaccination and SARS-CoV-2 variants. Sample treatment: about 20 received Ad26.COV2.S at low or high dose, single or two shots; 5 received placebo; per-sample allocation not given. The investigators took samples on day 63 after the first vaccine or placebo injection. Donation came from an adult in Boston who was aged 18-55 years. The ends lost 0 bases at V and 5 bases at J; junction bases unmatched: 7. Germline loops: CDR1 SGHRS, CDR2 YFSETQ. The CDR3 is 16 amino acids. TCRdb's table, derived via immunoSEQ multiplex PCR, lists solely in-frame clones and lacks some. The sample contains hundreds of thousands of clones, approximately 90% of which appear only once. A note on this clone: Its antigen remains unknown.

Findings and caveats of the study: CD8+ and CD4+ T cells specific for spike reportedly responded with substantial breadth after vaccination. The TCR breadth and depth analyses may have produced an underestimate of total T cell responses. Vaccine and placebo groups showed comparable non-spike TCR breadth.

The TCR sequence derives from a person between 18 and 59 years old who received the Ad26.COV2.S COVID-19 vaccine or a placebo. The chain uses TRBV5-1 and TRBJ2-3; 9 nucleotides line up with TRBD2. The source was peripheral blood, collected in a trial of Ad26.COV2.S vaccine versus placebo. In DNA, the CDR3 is TGCGCCAGCAGCTTGGGGGTAGCGGGAGTAAGAGATACGCAGTATTTT. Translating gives CASSLGVAGVRDTQYF.